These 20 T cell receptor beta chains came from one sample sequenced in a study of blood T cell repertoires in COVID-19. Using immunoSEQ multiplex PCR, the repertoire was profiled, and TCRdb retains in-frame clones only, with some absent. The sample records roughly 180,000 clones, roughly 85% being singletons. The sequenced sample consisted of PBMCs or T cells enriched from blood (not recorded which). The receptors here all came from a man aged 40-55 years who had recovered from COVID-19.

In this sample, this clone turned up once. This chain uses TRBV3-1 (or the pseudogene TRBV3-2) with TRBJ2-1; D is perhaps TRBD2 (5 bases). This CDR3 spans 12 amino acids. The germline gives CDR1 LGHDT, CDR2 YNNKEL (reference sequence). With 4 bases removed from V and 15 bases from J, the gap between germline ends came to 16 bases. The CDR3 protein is CASSRGPSGRFF. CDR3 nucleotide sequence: TGTGCCAGCAGCCGAGGGCCCTCCGGGCGGTTCTTC.

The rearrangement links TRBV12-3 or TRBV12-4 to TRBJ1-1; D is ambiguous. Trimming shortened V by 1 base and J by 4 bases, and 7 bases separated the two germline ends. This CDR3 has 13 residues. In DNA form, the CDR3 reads TGTGCCAGCAGTTTAGAGAGAGCCACTGAAGCTTTCTTT. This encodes CASSLERATEAFF.

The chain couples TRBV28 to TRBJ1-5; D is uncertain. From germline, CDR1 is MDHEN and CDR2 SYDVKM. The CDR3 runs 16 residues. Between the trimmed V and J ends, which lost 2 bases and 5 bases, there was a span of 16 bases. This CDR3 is CASSLNLVESDQPQHF. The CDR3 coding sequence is TGTGCCAGCAGTTTAAACCTCGTAGAGAGTGATCAGCCCCAGCATTTT.

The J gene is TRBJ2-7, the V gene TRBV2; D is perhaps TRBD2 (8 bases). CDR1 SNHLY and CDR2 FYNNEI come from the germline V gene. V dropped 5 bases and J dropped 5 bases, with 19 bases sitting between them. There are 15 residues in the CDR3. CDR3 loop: CASSPTGNGRDEQYF. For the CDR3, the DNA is TGTGCCAGCAGTCCGACAGGGAACGGGAGGGACGAGCAGTACTTC. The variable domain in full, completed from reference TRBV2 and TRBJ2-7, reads EPEVTQTPSHQVTQMGQEVILRCVPISNHLYFYWYRQILGQKVEFLVSFYNNEISEKSEIFDDQFSVERPDGSNFTLKIRSTKLEDSAMYFCASSPTGNGRDEQYFGPGTRLTVT.

This CDR3 is CASSQEETLLGYTF. CDR3 coding DNA: TGTGCCAGCAGCCAAGAGGAGACCCTACTGGGCTACACCTTC. The rearrangement joins TRBV3-1 (or the pseudogene TRBV3-2) to TRBJ1-2; D is unresolved. Trimming cost V 0 bases and J 8 bases, with 13 bases left between them. The CDR3 covers 14 residues. From germline, CDR1 is LGHDT and CDR2 YNNKEL (reference sequence).

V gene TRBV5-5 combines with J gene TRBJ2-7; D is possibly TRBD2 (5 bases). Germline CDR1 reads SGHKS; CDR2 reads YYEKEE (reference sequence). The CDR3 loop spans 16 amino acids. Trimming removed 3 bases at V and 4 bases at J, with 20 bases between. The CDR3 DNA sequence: TGTGCCAGCAGCTCCTACTTTACTTCGACTAAATACGAGCAGTACTTC. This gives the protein CASSSYFTSTKYEQYF.

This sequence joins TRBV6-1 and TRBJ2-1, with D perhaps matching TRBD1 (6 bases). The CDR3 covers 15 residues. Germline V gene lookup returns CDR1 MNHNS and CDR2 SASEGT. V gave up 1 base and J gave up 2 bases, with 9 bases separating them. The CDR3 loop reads CASSEEQGTYNEQFF. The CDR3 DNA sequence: TGTGCCAGCAGTGAAGAGCAGGGGACCTACAATGAGCAGTTCTTC.

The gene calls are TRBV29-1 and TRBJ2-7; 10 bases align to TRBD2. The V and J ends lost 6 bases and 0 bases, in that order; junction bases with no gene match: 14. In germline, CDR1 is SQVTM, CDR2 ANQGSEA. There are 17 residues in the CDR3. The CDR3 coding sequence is TGCAGCGTGGCCGGGACACTTGGGACTAGCGCCTCCTACGAGCAGTACTTC. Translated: CSVAGTLGTSASYEQYF.

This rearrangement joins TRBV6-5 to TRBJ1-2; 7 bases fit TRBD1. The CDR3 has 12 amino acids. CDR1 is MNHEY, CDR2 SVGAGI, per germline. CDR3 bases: TGTGCAGTGGGACAGAACAACTATGGCTACACCTTC. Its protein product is CAVGQNNYGYTF.

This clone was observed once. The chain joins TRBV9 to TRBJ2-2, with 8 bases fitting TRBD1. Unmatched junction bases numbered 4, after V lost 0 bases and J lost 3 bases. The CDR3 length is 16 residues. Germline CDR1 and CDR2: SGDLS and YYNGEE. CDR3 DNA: TGTGCCAGCAGCGTAGGACAGGGGCGACACACCGGGGAGCTGTTTTTT. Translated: CASSVGQGRHTGELFF.

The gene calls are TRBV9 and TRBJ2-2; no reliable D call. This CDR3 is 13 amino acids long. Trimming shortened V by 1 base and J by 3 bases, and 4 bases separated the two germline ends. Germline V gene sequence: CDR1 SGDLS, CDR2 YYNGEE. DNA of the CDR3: TGTGCCAGCAGCGTACCGGACACCGGGGAGCTGTTTTTT. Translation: CASSVPDTGELFF.

CDR3 coding DNA: TGTGCCAGCAGCTCCGTGGGACAGGGCCTGGAGCGGCCCCAGCATTTT. Translating gives CASSSVGQGLERPQHF. The gene calls are TRBV7-9 and TRBJ1-5; 9 bases agree with TRBD1. This CDR3 has 16 amino acids. The V gene's germline CDR1 is SEHNR and CDR2 FQNEAQ (reference sequence). With 4 bases clipped from V and 9 bases from J, the junction kept 13 bases outside the gene matches.

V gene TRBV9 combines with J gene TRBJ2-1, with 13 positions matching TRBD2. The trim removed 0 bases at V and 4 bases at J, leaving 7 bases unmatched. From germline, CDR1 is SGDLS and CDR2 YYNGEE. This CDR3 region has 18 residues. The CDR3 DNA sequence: TGTGCCAGCAGCGTAGGAGCCGGGACTAGCGGGAATTACAATGAGCAGTTCTTC. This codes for CASSVGAGTSGNYNEQFF.

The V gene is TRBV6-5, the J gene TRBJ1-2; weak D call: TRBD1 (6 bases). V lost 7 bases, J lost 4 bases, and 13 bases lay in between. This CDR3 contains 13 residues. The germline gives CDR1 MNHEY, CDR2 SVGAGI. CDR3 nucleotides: TGTGCCAGCATCCCGGACAGCCTCTATGGCTACACCTTC. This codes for CASIPDSLYGYTF.

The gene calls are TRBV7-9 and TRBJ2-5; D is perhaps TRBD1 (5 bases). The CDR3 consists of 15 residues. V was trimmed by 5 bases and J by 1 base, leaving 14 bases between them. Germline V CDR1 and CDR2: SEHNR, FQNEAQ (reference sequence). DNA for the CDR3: TGTGCCAGCAGCCAAGTTCGGACACCCCAAGAGACCCAGTACTTC. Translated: CASSQVRTPQETQYF.

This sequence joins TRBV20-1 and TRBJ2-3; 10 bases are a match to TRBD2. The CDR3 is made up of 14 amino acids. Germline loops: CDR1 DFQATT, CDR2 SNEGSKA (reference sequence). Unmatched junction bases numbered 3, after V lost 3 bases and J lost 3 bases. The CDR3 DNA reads TGCAGTGCTAGTAGGACTAGCGGAACAGATACGCAGTATTTT. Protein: CSASRTSGTDTQYF.

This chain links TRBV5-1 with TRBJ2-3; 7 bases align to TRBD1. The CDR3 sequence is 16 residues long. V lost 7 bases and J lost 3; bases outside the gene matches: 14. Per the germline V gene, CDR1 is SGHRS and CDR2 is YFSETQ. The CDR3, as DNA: TGCGCCAGCGCCGGCGACAGGGTCTCAAGTACAGATACGCAGTATTTT. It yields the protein CASAGDRVSSTDTQYF.

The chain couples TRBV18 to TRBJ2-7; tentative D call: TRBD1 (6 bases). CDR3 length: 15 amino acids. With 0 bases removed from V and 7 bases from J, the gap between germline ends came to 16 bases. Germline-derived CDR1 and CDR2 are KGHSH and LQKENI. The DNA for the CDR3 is TGTGCCAGCTCACCACCGAACTCTGGGGGCGGGGAGCAGTACTTC. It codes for CASSPPNSGGGEQYF.

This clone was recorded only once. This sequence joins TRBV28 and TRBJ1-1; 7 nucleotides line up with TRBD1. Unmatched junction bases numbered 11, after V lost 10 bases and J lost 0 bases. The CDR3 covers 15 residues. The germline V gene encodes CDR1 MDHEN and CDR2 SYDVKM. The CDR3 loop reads CAITGANVMNTEAFF. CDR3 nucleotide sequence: TGTGCCATAACAGGGGCTAACGTCATGAACACTGAAGCTTTCTTT.

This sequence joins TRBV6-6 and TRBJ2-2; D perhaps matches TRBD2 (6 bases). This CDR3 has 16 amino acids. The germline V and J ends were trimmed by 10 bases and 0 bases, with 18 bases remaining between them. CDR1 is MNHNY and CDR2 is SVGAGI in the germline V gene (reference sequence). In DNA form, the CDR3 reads TGTGCCACCCGAGGAGGGGTTAGTGCGAACACCGGGGAGCTGTTTTTT. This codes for CATRGGVSANTGELFF.